This TCR beta chain originates from a study of blood T cell repertoires in COVID-19 (dated by TCRdb to the early 2020s). Looking at the study overall: The collaborator samples originated in the United States, Italy and Spain and spanned the acute and convalescent phases of COVID-19. The prospective study material was composed of cDNA or gDNA derived from T cells, B-cell-depleted T cells, or PBMCs. Subjects who had been exposed to COVID-19, were actively infected with it, or had recovered from it provided the deeply sampled blood TCRbeta repertoires that made up the dataset. The repertoires were released in a freely available public database intended as a resource for research on the immune response to SARS-CoV-2. The samples were drawn from two sources: the first 160 participants of the ongoing ImmuneRACE study, and 1,200 or so subjects contributed by 6 global collaborators. Nearly every sample came with metadata listing a de-identified subject ID, COVID-19 status, age in years and sex. HLA class I and class II types, where available, came from metadata supplied by the sample provider rather than from assay-based typing. The paper's findings and limits, for the study overall: Clinical and demographic metadata were provided uncurated, with the amount varying by source and participant.

Collaborating institutions collected whole blood in K2EDTA tubes following their own protocols. Collaborator samples were shipped for TCRbeta analysis as frozen whole blood, isolated PBMCs, or DNA extracted from either sample type. TCRbeta CDR3 regions were amplified from genomic DNA by means of the immunoSEQ Assay, a bias-controlled multiplex PCR. For the original study's pipeline: Nucleated cell counts per sample were estimated from amplification of reference gene primers within the assay. Sequence reads were collapsed and filtered to measure the absolute abundance of every unique TCRbeta CDR3 rearrangement. For each sample, productive Simpson clonality was calculated by taking the square root of Simpson's diversity index across productive rearrangements. TCRdb stores this immuneACCESS table with in-frame sequences only. Part of the clones is absent; in the studies checked, under half of the shortfall reflects unresolved V genes, and no reason is known for the rest. V and J calls and clone size are copied from that table; D and trimming were computed from the DNA. This sample gives around 120,000 clones in total; approximately 84% of them show up just once. 1.9% of the sample goes to the ten largest clones.

From the germline V gene, CDR1 is MNHEY and CDR2 is SVGEGT. Here V drops 2 bases and J drops 5 bases, and the junction holds 5 bases not matched to any gene. The CDR3 measures 14 amino acids from cysteine to phenylalanine. Just CDR3 DNA is preserved here, 42 bases in frame from base 1. Worth noting for this clone: Its target antigen remains unknown. There are no base qualities to consult, and no much larger clone falls within one base.

The V and J genes are TRBV6-2 or TRBV6-3 and TRBJ2-7; 8 middle bases align to TRBD2. This receptor was obtained from a man in his 70s with acute or convalescent COVID-19. Sequencing was carried out using peripheral blood. The CDR3 protein: CASSYPSGGHEQYF. The sequenced DNA is TGTGCCAGCAGTTACCCCAGCGGGGGTCACGAGCAGTACTTC.